The 10 T cell receptor beta chains presented below share a single source sample, sequenced in a study of spatial heterogeneity in lung cancer. TCRdb analysed the 5' RACE reads with MiXCR anew, one entry per CDR3 protein. The table includes approximately 7,100 distinct CDR3 sequences, nearly 4% detected once. Time point in this sample: sample taken at primary tumor resection. Unsorted whole RNA of tumor, nontumor lung or frozen PBMC was sequenced. Source: normal lung tissue next to the tumor, taken at surgery. These receptors originate from a female donor with early-stage non-small cell lung cancer.

This clonotype was counted many times. Since it is a stray read in a library aimed at alpha chains, this beta chain has a size that is not meaningful. The chain carries TRBV7-2 and TRBJ1-1; D is perhaps TRBD1 (6 bases). V lost 1 base to trimming and J lost 6 bases, with 12 bases between them. The CDR3 covers 14 residues. CDR1 and CDR2 from the germline V gene are SGHTA and FQGNSA. The CDR3 nucleotides read TGTGCCAGCAGCTTAGGGCCAGGGGACCCTGAAGCTTTCTTT. Translation gives CASSLGPGDPEAFF.

This clonotype was recorded many times. This beta chain turned up in a library designed for alpha chains; as an off-target read, its abundance says little. The rearrangement joins TRBV11-3 to TRBJ1-2; D uncertain. The CDR3 is made up of 12 amino acids. Germline values: CDR1 SGHNT, CDR2 YENEEA. V lost 5 bases, J lost 7 bases, and 11 bases lay in between. The CDR3 nucleotides are TGTGCCAGCAGCAGTGGGGATGGTGGCTACACCTTC. This translates into CASSSGDGGYTF.

By sample fraction, this clonotype is medium-sized. The library was prepared for alpha chains; this beta chain is a stray read, so its frequency means little. This chain joins TRBV7-9 and TRBJ2-5; perhaps TRBD2 as D (5 bases). From germline, CDR1 is SEHNR and CDR2 FQNEAQ (reference sequence). The CDR3 is 14 residues long. The V and J ends lost 5 bases and 5 bases respectively, with 15 bases between them. The CDR3 DNA is TGTGCCAGCAGCCCACGGACTCCGGAGGAGACCCAGTACTTC. Encoded protein: CASSPRTPEETQYF.

In its sample, this clonotype is medium-sized (0.01 to 0.1%). The library was designed around alpha chains, so this beta chain is a stray read whose abundance carries little weight. V is TRBV28 and J is TRBJ2-1, with TRBD2 identical over 7 bases. Per germline, CDR1 MDHEN and CDR2 SYDVKM. The CDR3 length is 16 residues. Trimming removed 6 bases from V and 2 bases from J; junction bases left unmatched: 10. The CDR3: CASSPEASGPYNEQFF. CDR3 in DNA: TGTGCCAGCAGCCCAGAGGCTAGCGGCCCCTACAATGAGCAGTTCTTC.

Ten or more counts support this clonotype. A library made for alpha chains picked up this beta chain off target, so its size means little. The chain uses TRBV28 and TRBJ2-1; D might be TRBD1 or TRBD2, each matching 5 bases. CDR1 is MDHEN, CDR2 SYDVKM, per germline. The CDR3 is 14 residues long. Trimming left V 7 bases short and J 5 bases short, with 15 bases between. CDR3 amino acids: CASTLPGPNNEQFF. The CDR3 DNA is TGTGCCAGCACCCTCCCGGGACCGAACAATGAGCAGTTCTTC.

This clonotype was counted ten times or more. This beta chain lies outside the target of a library built for alpha chains; its clone size means little. The V call is TRBV3-1, the J call TRBJ2-3, with D possibly TRBD2 on 5 matching bases. The CDR3 length is 13 residues. From germline, CDR1 is LGHDT and CDR2 YNNKEL (reference sequence). Trimming took off 0 bases at V and 11 bases at J, with 12 bases between the two ends. The CDR3 nucleotides are TGTGCCAGCAGCCAAGAAACGGTCCGGGGGCAGTATTTT. This encodes CASSQETVRGQYF.

This clonotype appeared many times. In a library made to pick up alpha chains, this beta chain is a stray read with a size that means little. The V and J genes are TRBV12-3 or TRBV12-4 and TRBJ1-1, with TRBD1 matching 7 bases. This CDR3 contains 12 residues. The trim removed 3 bases at V and 6 bases at J, leaving 1 base unmatched. The CDR3 is CASSFQGAEAFF. The DNA for the CDR3 is TGTGCCAGCAGTTTTCAGGGGGCTGAAGCTTTCTTT.

This clonotype was detected many times. This beta chain lies outside the target of a library built for alpha chains; its clone size means little. The chain combines TRBV27 with TRBJ1-5; 9 positions match TRBD1. J was trimmed by 5 bases and V by 1 base; bases with no gene match: 3. The CDR3 extends over 15 amino acids. Per germline, CDR1 MNHEY and CDR2 SMNVEV (reference sequence). CDR3 residues: CASSLWGQGHQPQHF. The CDR3 DNA sequence: TGTGCCAGCAGTTTATGGGGACAGGGACATCAGCCCCAGCATTTT.

This clonotype was seen ten or more times. As an off-target read in a library built for alpha chains, this beta chain has a frequency of little significance. The chain's CDR3 is CASSLFFPGQETQYF. CDR3 in DNA: TGTGCCAGCAGTTTATTCTTCCCAGGACAAGAGACCCAGTACTTC. This chain uses TRBV27 with TRBJ2-5; D gene uncertain. The ends were cut back, 1 base at V and 2 bases at J, with 11 bases in the middle. Germline CDR1 is MNHEY and CDR2 is SMNVEV (reference sequence). This CDR3 contains 15 residues.

At least ten counts were recorded for this clonotype. The library was designed around alpha chains, so this beta chain is a stray read whose abundance carries little weight. The rearrangement links TRBV6-6 to TRBJ2-5; the D is unclear. The germline CDR1 and CDR2 sequences are MNHNY and SVGAGI (reference sequence). V was cut by 8 bases and J by 9 bases, with 7 bases left in between. The CDR3 loop spans 9 amino acids. In DNA form, the CDR3 reads TGTGCCAGCGGGCCGGCCCAGTACTTC. This gives the protein CASGPAQYF.